This T cell receptor (beta chain) derives from a study of T cell clones after liver transplantation. The overall study: Post-transplant blood was tracked for graft-donor-reactive T cell clones identified in a pre-transplant mixed lymphocyte reaction. Tolerance: complete withdrawal held at least one year, liver enzymes staying within twice normal.

Produced via immunoSEQ multiplex PCR; TCRdb's table is partial and in-frame only. The sample lists around 51,000 clones, about 86% occurring once. The study's findings and limits: Low donor cell numbers restricted donor-reactive repertoire measurement in a couple of subjects. Graft donor-reactive T cells may have migrated into the graft rather than being deleted.

In germline, CDR1 is SQVTM, CDR2 ANQGSEA. V gave up 6 bases and J gave up 5 bases; unmatched junction bases: 7. The length of the CDR3 is 13 residues. As regards this clone: What it binds is unknown.

The receptor's source is a human patient who received a liver transplant. Certain T cells may be donor cells from the graft. The genes are TRBV29-1 and TRBJ2-5, with 9 nucleotides matching TRBD1. Sequencing used CD8+ T cells from blood, obtained 12 months after liver transplant. The CDR3 protein is CSVKDRGEETQYF. CDR3 in DNA: TGCAGCGTGAAGGACAGGGGAGAGGAGACCCAGTACTTC.